The clone carrying this TCR beta chain came up a few times. Its specificity is unknown. This sample stems from a study of identical twins. Notes on the study in general: Low generation probability was overrepresented in out-of-frame alpha sequences shared by twins.

TCRdb called the 5' RACE reads again in MiXCR, with one record for every CDR3 protein. The repertoire consists of 1.5 million to 2 million distinct CDR3 sequences, with under 35% occurring once and the leading ten covering 0.25% to 0.3%. This CDR3 has 18 residues. Germline V gives CDR1 SQVTM, CDR2 ANQGSEA. Trimming left V 0 bases short and J 4 bases short, with 21 bases between. The sequenced material came from cord blood. This chain links TRBV29-1 with TRBJ2-2; D could derive from TRBD1 or TRBD2 (5 bases each). The TCR sequence derives from a newborn girl in good health. The CDR3 protein is CSVEDWRRRGGGTGELFF. Here the CDR3 DNA reads TGCAGCGTTGAAGATTGGCGGAGACGCGGTGGGGGCACCGGGGAGCTGTTTTTT.